Below, one T cell receptor (beta chain) is given with its context. The source of the sample is a study of CD8 T cells in Susac syndrome. V gave up 6 bases and J gave up 6 bases; unmatched junction bases: 13. Germline loops: CDR1 LNHDA, CDR2 SQIVND (reference sequence). The CDR3 covers 15 residues. RNA, at roughly 0.5 to 1 ug, was reverse transcribed with random hexamers. TCRdb re-called the immunoSEQ multiplex PCR reads through MiXCR, storing one row per CDR3 protein. The table records about 280,000 distinct CDR3 sequences, around 84% of them present only once. V gene TRBV19 combines with J gene TRBJ2-7; 8 bases are shared with TRBD2. The origin of this receptor is a human donor with multiple sclerosis. The sample was CD8+ T cells from PBMCs. Here the CDR3 reads CASSSHLRGEGEQYF. CDR3 nucleotides: TGTGCCAGTAGCTCCCACCTGCGGGGGGAAGGCGAGCAGTACTTC.